Listed below are T cell receptor beta chains from one sample, sequenced in a study of shared clonotypes between healthy human individuals. Sequenced by immunoSEQ multiplex PCR; TCRdb stores in-frame clones only, minus some. The repertoire holds about 710,000 clones, with roughly two thirds as singletons. The source material was memory CD4+ T cells sorted from blood. Receptors were obtained from a woman under 40 in good health. Each CDR3 is given with its conserved first and last residue. Fields, in order: CDR3 protein, V gene, J gene.

CASSLYRTDEQYF	TRBV27	TRBJ2-7
CASKWEAWGGYTF	TRBV28	TRBJ1-2
CASSSAENSPLHF	TRBV7-9	TRBJ1-6
CASSLGPEQETQYF	TRBV7-3	TRBJ2-5
CASSPTGTGVHNEQFF	TRBV14	TRBJ2-1
CASSNGQGASTDTQYF	TRBV5-1	TRBJ2-3
CASSIRTVAKNIQYF	TRBV19	TRBJ2-4
CASSLTTSGRQRAYEQYF	TRBV27	TRBJ2-7
CASSSGGGGQAQYF	TRBV11-2	TRBJ2-7
CASSFRTSGYTDTQYF	TRBV27	TRBJ2-3
CASSLGPGGTYEQYF	TRBV5-8	TRBJ2-7
CASSLWDGAGGGTQYF	TRBV28	TRBJ2-3
CASSLRWGMNTEAFF	TRBV5-1	TRBJ1-1
CASSLDFGQGEPEAFF	TRBV5-1	TRBJ1-1
CASSSGGPYNEQFF	TRBV19	TRBJ2-1
CASSTQGNTEAFF	TRBV19	TRBJ1-1
CASSLGDRPRIGYTF	TRBV5-4	TRBJ1-2
CASSSTFLAGGEQFF	TRBV7-2	TRBJ2-1
CASSPVSVNYGYTF	TRBV28	TRBJ1-2
CSVLGTNMNTEAFF	TRBV29-1	TRBJ1-1
CASSEGQGNTIYF	TRBV2	TRBJ1-3
CASAGGFGTDTQYF	TRBV18	TRBJ2-3
CASSSLTGSAKNIQYF	TRBV7-2	TRBJ2-4
CASSLYPLVNELFF	TRBV5-5	TRBJ1-4
CASSLGQGEGQPQHF	TRBV6-6	TRBJ1-5
CASSQMGLRTDTQYF	TRBV4-1	TRBJ2-3
CASSLPTDIYNEQFF	TRBV7-9	TRBJ2-1
CASRDGGRGAGNFSYEQYF	TRBV5-1	TRBJ2-7
CAIPSGERHGEQFF	TRBV4-1	TRBJ2-1
CASSRTPLGSTGELFF	TRBV4-1	TRBJ2-2
CASSLAGRVPYNEQFF	TRBV5-8	TRBJ2-1
CASSPPTGSPYEQYF	TRBV28	TRBJ2-7
CPKRDGRRGSYEQYF	TRBV2	TRBJ2-7
CASSRTSTGRGGF	TRBV28	TRBJ1-5
CASTDLENQPQHF	TRBV19	TRBJ1-5
CASSLETGGPNQPQHF	TRBV7-9	TRBJ1-5
CSVGDGLNQPQHF	TRBV29-1	TRBJ1-5
CASSLRGPSYEQYF	TRBV28	TRBJ2-7
CASSPGLAATYEQYF	TRBV7-9	TRBJ2-7
CASSPRHGGGYGYTF	TRBV14	TRBJ1-2
CASSLPQYEQYF	TRBV28	TRBJ2-7
CASSLRTGHEQYF	TRBV5-1	TRBJ2-7